Listed below are T cell receptor beta chains from one sample, sequenced in a study of regulatory T cells. The repertoire was sequenced with immunoSEQ multiplex PCR; TCRdb's copy has only in-frame clones and lacks some. The sample carries under 35,000 clones, 93% recorded once. Sequenced input: conventional CD4+ T cells sorted from blood. The receptors were gathered from a child aged 2 to 10 with CD3G deficiency. The CDR3 runs from the conserved cysteine through the conserved F or W. Each record gives: clone size, V gene, J gene, D gene, CDR3 DNA, CDR3 protein. D genes are given only for firm matches. Rows give clone size only sometimes, using once, few, many, or a class for an expanded clone.

NA	TRBV28	TRBJ2-7	TRBD2	TGTGCCAGCAGTTTAGCGGGAGGGCCCTACGAGCAGTACTTC	CASSLAGGPYEQYF
once	TRBV6-1	TRBJ2-7	NA	TGTGCCAGCAGTGAAGCTACAGGAGACTACGAGCAGTACTTC	CASSEATGDYEQYF
NA	TRBV12-5	TRBJ1-1	NA	TGTGCTAGTGGTTTGGAGCGGGGAAGGGAGACTGAAGCTTTCTTT	CASGLERGRETEAFF
NA	TRBV5-1	TRBJ2-7	TRBD1	TGCGCCAGCAGTCGGGACAGCTCTACCTACGAGCAGTACTTC	CASSRDSSTYEQYF
NA	TRBV21-1	TRBJ2-7	NA	TGTGCCAGCAGCAAAGCCCGAAGGCAACTAGCGGGTCCATACGAGCAGTACTTC	CASSKARRQLAGPYEQYF
NA	TRBV28	TRBJ2-7	TRBD1	TGTGCCAGCAGTTCCAGTGGACAGGGAGGAACCTACGAGCAGTACTTC	CASSSSGQGGTYEQYF
NA	TRBV11-2	TRBJ2-3	TRBD2	TGTGCCAGCAGCTTAGACCTTCCTAGCGGGAGAGGGACGCAGTATTTT	CASSLDLPSGRGTQYF
NA	TRBV6-1	TRBJ2-1	NA	TGTGCCAGCAGTGAAATGGAGGGGGCGTGGAATGAGCAGTTCTTC	CASSEMEGAWNEQFF
few	TRBV28	TRBJ2-7	NA	TGTGCCAGCAGTTTTGACGGGCAGTACGAGCAGTACTTC	CASSFDGQYEQYF
NA	TRBV20-1	TRBJ2-1	NA	TGCAGTGCTCCCCGGGAGAACGAGCAGTTCTTC	CSAPRENEQFF
NA	TRBV5-1	TRBJ2-7	NA	TGCGCCAGCAGCTTCGGGGGAGGAAACTACGAGCAGTACTTC	CASSFGGGNYEQYF
NA	TRBV10-1	TRBJ2-4	TRBD2	TGCGCCAGCAGTTCGGGGACTAGCGAGGAAGCCAAAAACATTCAGTACTTC	CASSSGTSEEAKNIQYF
NA	TRBV28	TRBJ2-1	NA	TGTGCCAGCAGCCCCCGCCGCCGAAGGGAGCAGTTCTTC	CASSPRRRREQFF
NA	TRBV6-1	TRBJ2-1	TRBD2	TGTGCCAGCAGTGAAGACGGGAGGGCCTACAATGAGCAGTTCTTC	CASSEDGRAYNEQFF
NA	TRBV28	TRBJ2-1	TRBD2	TGTGCCAGCAGCGCCCCCCTGGGACTAGCGGGATCTAATTCCTACAATGAGCAGTTCTTC	CASSAPLGLAGSNSYNEQFF
NA	TRBV6-4	TRBJ2-3	TRBD2	TGTGCCAGCAAAGCGGGAGTGTTGGGCACAGATACGCAGTATTTT	CASKAGVLGTDTQYF
NA	TRBV11-2	TRBJ2-1	TRBD2	TGTGCCAGCAGCCGGCGGGAGGGCAACAATGAGCAGTTCTTC	CASSRREGNNEQFF
NA	TRBV28	TRBJ2-7	NA	TGTGCCAGCAGTGCGGGGCGTTCGAGCTCCTACGAGCAGTACTTC	CASSAGRSSSYEQYF
NA	TRBV28	TRBJ2-3	TRBD2	TGTGCCAGCACCGTCAACCCGTGGAGCGGGGGCTTTAGCACAGATACGCAGTATTTT	CASTVNPWSGGFSTDTQYF
once	TRBV18	TRBJ2-3	NA	TGTGCCAGCTCACCCGTTGCGGTCACAGATACGCAGTATTTT	CASSPVAVTDTQYF
NA	TRBV5-1	TRBJ1-1	NA	TGCGCCAGCAGCTTGGACAGGAACACTGAAGCTTTCTTT	CASSLDRNTEAFF
once	TRBV5-1	TRBJ1-2	NA	TGCGCCAGCAGCTTGGTTCCAGAGGCAAGGGGCTACACCTTC	CASSLVPEARGYTF
once	TRBV21-1	TRBJ2-1	NA	TGTGCCAGCAGCAAAGCGGCGACTAGCGGGAGGAGGGACTACAATGAGCAGTTCTTC	CASSKAATSGRRDYNEQFF
NA	TRBV28	TRBJ2-7	TRBD2	TGTGCCAGCAATAGCGGGAAACACTACGAGCAGTACTTC	CASNSGKHYEQYF
NA	TRBV4-1	TRBJ2-5	NA	TGCGCCAGCAGCCAAGACAGGGGAGAGACCCAGTACTTC	CASSQDRGETQYF
NA	TRBV28	TRBJ2-1	TRBD2	TGTGCCAGCAGTTTAAGCGGGAGTGTCTACAATGAGCAGTTCTTC	CASSLSGSVYNEQFF
NA	TRBV6-1	TRBJ1-1	TRBD1	TGTGCCAGCGGGGGACAGGGAGGTACTGAAGCTTTCTTT	CASGGQGGTEAFF
NA	TRBV7-2	TRBJ1-4	NA	TGTGCCAGCAGCTTAGCGCAGGGACTAAATGAAAAACTGTTTTTT	CASSLAQGLNEKLFF
NA	TRBV18	TRBJ2-7	NA	TGTGCCAGCTCGCCTGGGACCTCCTACGAGCAGTACTTC	CASSPGTSYEQYF
once	TRBV19	TRBJ1-5	TRBD1	TGTGCCAGTAGTGCCACCCGGACAGGGCGCAATCAGCCCCAGCATTTT	CASSATRTGRNQPQHF
NA	TRBV28	TRBJ2-7	NA	TGTGCCAGCAGTGTAGACCGGTTCAAGCAGTACTTC	CASSVDRFKQYF
NA	TRBV20-1	TRBJ2-1	NA	TGCAGTGCTAGTATGGGTAATGAGCAGTTCTTC	CSASMGNEQFF
NA	TRBV5-1	TRBJ2-3	TRBD1	TGCGCCAGCAGCTTCACAGGGGCAGGCCCAGATACGCAGTATTTT	CASSFTGAGPDTQYF
NA	TRBV27	TRBJ1-6	NA	TGTGCCAGCAGCCGCACCAGAAATTCACCCCTCCACTTT	CASSRTRNSPLHF
NA	TRBV5-1	TRBJ1-2	TRBD1	TGCGCCAGCAGCTCGGGACAGCTAAACTATGGCTACACCTTC	CASSSGQLNYGYTF
NA	TRBV5-1	TRBJ1-1	NA	TGCGCCAGCAGCTATCCTCCCAGACACGTGAACACTGAAGCTTTCTTT	CASSYPPRHVNTEAFF
NA	TRBV1	TRBJ2-2	NA	TGCACCAGCAGCCAAGATGCAAAGGGACTAGCGGGAGCGACCGGGGAGCTGTTTTTT	CTSSQDAKGLAGATGELFF
once	TRBV28	TRBJ2-6	TRBD1	TGTGCCAGCAGTCGGACAGGGGCAGGGGCCAACGTCCTGACTTTC	CASSRTGAGANVLTF
NA	TRBV28	TRBJ2-6	NA	TGTGCCAGCAGTCGGTTCTCTGGGGCCAACGTCCTGACTTTC	CASSRFSGANVLTF
NA	TRBV28	TRBJ2-7	NA	TGTGCCAGCAGCCCGGGCCTTCCCTACGAGCAGTACTTC	CASSPGLPYEQYF
few	TRBV6-6	TRBJ1-1	NA	TGTGCCAGCAGTTCAATGAACACTGAAGCTTTCTTT	CASSSMNTEAFF
once	TRBV18	TRBJ2-5	NA	TGTGCCAGCTCACCAGGAGAGACCCAGTACTTC	CASSPGETQYF
NA	TRBV28	TRBJ1-5	NA	TGTGCCAGCAAGGGCTCTTATAGCAATCAGCCCCAGCATTTT	CASKGSYSNQPQHF
NA	TRBV19	TRBJ2-7	TRBD1	TGTGCCAGTAGACAAACAGGGGCCGGCGAGCAGTACTTC	CASRQTGAGEQYF
once	TRBV6-1	TRBJ1-1	NA	TGTGCCAGCAGTGACGATATTAGGGTCACTGAAGCTTTCTTT	CASSDDIRVTEAFF
NA	TRBV28	TRBJ1-1	NA	TGTGCCAGCAGTTTACCCGGAATGAACACTGAAGCTTTCTTT	CASSLPGMNTEAFF
NA	TRBV11-3	TRBJ1-1	TRBD1	TGTGCCAGCAGCTTAGGAGGAGACAGGGCCATGAACACTGAAGCTTTCTTT	CASSLGGDRAMNTEAFF
NA	TRBV6-1	TRBJ2-1	TRBD2	TGTGCCAGCAGTGAACGGACTAGCGGTAGCAATGAGCAGTTCTTC	CASSERTSGSNEQFF
NA	TRBV28	TRBJ2-2	TRBD2	TGTGCCAGCAGTCCCTTAGCGGGAGGTGGTAGGGAGCTGTTTTTT	CASSPLAGGGRELFF
NA	TRBV7-2	TRBJ2-3	NA	TGTGCCAGCAGTTCGGGACTCTCCACAGATACGCAGTATTTT	CASSSGLSTDTQYF
NA	TRBV7-2	TRBJ2-5	TRBD1	TGTGCCAGCAGCCCGCAGGGGGCGCGCGTGGAGACCCAGTACTTC	CASSPQGARVETQYF
NA	TRBV5-1	TRBJ2-3	TRBD1	TGCGCCAGCAGCTTCTCGGTAGCAGGGGGCGCAGATACGCAGTATTTT	CASSFSVAGGADTQYF
few	TRBV6-1	TRBJ2-7	TRBD2	TGTGCCAGCAGTGAAGCGAGCAACGGGAGGTACGAGCAGTACTTC	CASSEASNGRYEQYF
NA	TRBV28	TRBJ1-1	TRBD1	TGTGCCAGCAGTTTGACAGGGGGCGCCAGCTCTGAAGCTTTCTTT	CASSLTGGASSEAFF
few	TRBV28	TRBJ2-5	TRBD1	TGTGCCAGCAGTTTAAATTATGGACAGGGCAAAGAGACCCAGTACTTC	CASSLNYGQGKETQYF
NA	TRBV28	TRBJ2-1	TRBD2	TGTGCCAGCAGTTTAGGGCTAGCGGGAATCAATGAGCAGTTCTTC	CASSLGLAGINEQFF